Below are 30 T cell receptor beta chains sequenced from a single sample in a study of technical replicates of blood from several donors. The data were produced by immunoSEQ multiplex PCR, yet TCRdb's version contains in-frame clones alone and is incomplete. This sample carries some 14,000 clones, roughly 94% of them seen once, and the ten largest clones take roughly 7.1%. The sequencing input was PBMCs. Receptors were obtained from a human donor in good health.

The DNA for the CDR3 is TGTGCCAGCAGTGCATGGCGGGATGGGACCGGGGAGCTGTTTTTT. It is translated as CASSAWRDGTGELFF. V usage is TRBV2 and J usage is TRBJ2-2; a possible D gene is TRBD2 (6 bases). Germline CDR1 and CDR2: SNHLY and FYNNEI. The V and J ends lost 4 bases and 5 bases respectively, with 14 bases between them. There are 15 residues in the CDR3.

The chain combines TRBV10-3 with TRBJ2-7, with 7 bases identical to TRBD1. V dropped 5 bases and J dropped 9; count of bases not matched to a gene: 13. The CDR3 spans 14 residues. Germline V lookup: CDR1 ENHRY, CDR2 SYGVKD. CDR3 coding DNA: TGTGCCATCAGTCGACAGGGTCAGGGGATGGGGCAGTACTTC. Residues: CAISRQGQGMGQYF.

The V call is TRBV5-8, the J call TRBJ1-5; possibly TRBD1 for D (5 bases). This CDR3 spans 13 amino acids. Trimming removed 4 bases from V and 5 bases from J, with 10 bases in between. From germline, CDR1 is SGHTS and CDR2 YDEGEE. The CDR3 DNA reads TGTGCCAGCAGCGCCGACAGTCATCAGCCCCAGCATTTT. This encodes CASSADSHQPQHF. Complete variable domain (other parts from reference TRBV5-8 and TRBJ1-5): EAGVTQSPTHLIKTRGQQATLRCSPISGHTSVYWYQQALGLGLQFLLWYDEGEERNRGNFPPRFSGRQFPNYSSELNVNALELEDSALYLCASSADSHQPQHFGDGTRLSIL.

The V gene is TRBV2, the J gene TRBJ2-2; tentatively, D is TRBD2 (6 bases). Germline CDR1 and CDR2: SNHLY and FYNNEI. V lost 3 bases, J lost 2 bases, and 10 bases lay in between. CDR3 length: 15 residues. The CDR3 spells CASSDGGFNTGELFF. The CDR3 DNA reads TGTGCCAGCAGTGACGGGGGATTTAACACCGGGGAGCTGTTTTTT.

The rearrangement joins TRBV7-8 to TRBJ1-3; no reliable D call. This CDR3 comprises 16 residues. Trimming shortened V by 5 bases and J by 2 bases, and 16 bases separated the two germline ends. Germline CDR1 SGHVS, CDR2 FQNEAQ. The CDR3 here is CASSPLPSRAGNTIYF. In DNA, the CDR3 is TGTGCCAGCAGCCCACTCCCCAGTCGGGCTGGAAACACCATATATTTT. Together with reference TRBV7-8 and TRBJ1-3, the CDR3 gives the full variable domain: GAGVSQSPRYKVAKRGQDVALRCDPISGHVSLFWYQQALGQGPEFLTYFQNEAQLDKSGLPSDRFFAERPEGSVSTLKIQRTQQEDSAVYLCASSPLPSRAGNTIYFGEGSWLTVV.

The V call is TRBV30, the J call TRBJ2-2; D remains unclear. The V and J ends lost 5 bases and 10 bases respectively, with 11 bases between them. The CDR3 is 11 amino acids. CDR1 is GTSNPN and CDR2 is SVGIG in the germline V gene (reference sequence). The CDR3 sequence is CAWGRVEELFF. The DNA of the CDR3 is TGTGCCTGGGGCCGGGTTGAGGAGCTGTTTTTT.

This clone has a single count. This chain uses TRBV5-1 with TRBJ2-2, with 9 nucleotides matching TRBD1. The CDR3 has 14 residues. Germline loops: CDR1 SGHRS, CDR2 YFSETQ. J was trimmed by 5 bases and V by 5 bases; bases with no gene match: 4. The CDR3 region has the DNA TGCGCCAGCAGTCGGACAGGGGAGACCGGGGAGCTGTTTTTT. Translation: CASSRTGETGELFF.

The chain has TRBV21-1 and TRBJ2-6; the table's D call, TRBD1, has no DNA check behind it. TRBV21-1 is reported as a pseudogene. The CDR3 is made up of 18 amino acids. The chain's CDR3 is CASSKGARGPSGANVLTF. DNA of the CDR3: TGTGCCAGCAGCAAAGGGGCCAGGGGGCCCTCTGGGGCCAACGTCCTGACTTTC.

The chain carries TRBV27 and TRBJ2-3, with TRBD1 matching over 7 bases. Germline V gives CDR1 MNHEY, CDR2 SMNVEV (reference sequence). The CDR3 has 14 amino acids. With 5 bases clipped from V and 1 base from J, the junction kept 3 bases outside the gene matches. The CDR3 DNA follows: TGTGCCAGCAGTGGACAGGATCGCACAGATACGCAGTATTTT. It is translated as CASSGQDRTDTQYF.

The chain carries TRBV30 and TRBJ2-7; D uncertain. V lost 2 bases and J lost 7, with 9 bases in between. Germline CDR1 and CDR2: GTSNPN and SVGIG (reference sequence). The CDR3 length is 11 residues. The CDR3 region has the DNA TGTGCCTGGAGTTTCCGAGGAGAGCAGTACTTC. Translation: CAWSFRGEQYF.

The V and J genes are TRBV5-4 and TRBJ1-2; 9 bases are a match to TRBD1. The CDR3 extends over 15 amino acids. V shed 0 bases and J 6 bases; nucleotides not matched to a gene: 6. Per germline, CDR1 SGHNT and CDR2 YYREEE (reference sequence). The CDR3, as DNA: TGTGCCAGCAGCTTGGGCGGGACAGGGATCGATGGCTACACCTTC. This gives the protein CASSLGGTGIDGYTF.

The chain uses TRBV4-1 and TRBJ2-5, with 10 bases fitting TRBD1. The CDR3 has 18 amino acids. CDR1 is MGHRA and CDR2 is YSYEKL in the germline V gene. V was clipped by 1 base and J by 3 bases; unmatched bases: 11. CDR3 in DNA: TGCGCCAGCAGCCAAGTGTTTTTAGGGACAGGGGTCGAAGAGACCCAGTACTTC. It is translated as CASSQVFLGTGVEETQYF.

This chain joins TRBV30 and TRBJ1-5; D not certain. V was clipped by 0 bases and J by 1 base, with 13 bases between them. Germline-derived CDR1 and CDR2 are GTSNPN and SVGIG (reference sequence). The CDR3 has 16 residues. This chain's CDR3 is CAWSVFSTGSNQPQHF. In DNA form, the CDR3 reads TGTGCCTGGAGTGTATTTTCTACCGGGAGCAATCAGCCCCAGCATTTT.

The CDR3 coding sequence is TGCGCCAGCAGCCGCCGGGACAGCGTATCGAACACCGGGGAGCTGTTTTTT. This translates into CASSRRDSVSNTGELFF. The chain has TRBV5-1 and TRBJ2-2; 7 nucleotides line up with TRBD1. The germline V gene encodes CDR1 SGHRS and CDR2 YFSETQ. CDR3 size: 17 residues. V gave up 4 bases and J gave up 0 bases; unmatched junction bases: 9.

V gene TRBV9 combines with J gene TRBJ2-1, with D tentatively TRBD2 (5 bases). Germline V gene sequence: CDR1 SGDLS, CDR2 YYNGEE. This CDR3 has 14 residues. V was shortened by 2 bases and J by 9 bases, with 15 bases between the two germline ends. In DNA form, the CDR3 reads TGTGCCAGCAGCGTTGAGGGAACCCCCAGTGAGCAGTTCTTC. As protein: CASSVEGTPSEQFF.

The chain is built from TRBV7-8 and TRBJ2-3, with TRBD2 matching 8 bases. CDR1 and CDR2 from the germline V gene are SGHVS and FQNEAQ. There are 16 residues in the CDR3. The V gene end was trimmed by 5 bases and the J gene end by 2 bases; junction bases not matched to a gene: 9. CDR3 amino acids: CASSPRASGYTDTQYF. The CDR3 DNA reads as TGTGCCAGCAGCCCCCGAGCTAGCGGGTACACAGATACGCAGTATTTT.

The chain combines TRBV4-1 with TRBJ2-3, with TRBD2 matching over 12 bases. This CDR3 comprises 19 residues. Germline V gene lookup returns CDR1 MGHRA and CDR2 YSYEKL. With 0 bases clipped from V and 5 bases from J, the junction kept 12 bases outside the gene matches. The CDR3: CASSQDLTSGSGRGDTQYF. In DNA, the CDR3 is TGCGCCAGCAGCCAAGATCTGACTAGCGGGAGTGGACGGGGAGATACGCAGTATTTT.

The chain recombines TRBV27 with TRBJ2-7; 10 nucleotides agree with TRBD2. The CDR3 runs to 14 residues. The germline V gene encodes CDR1 MNHEY and CDR2 SMNVEV (reference sequence). V gave up 5 bases and J gave up 5 bases; unmatched junction bases: 6. The CDR3 protein is CASSSLAGDHEQYF. The CDR3, as DNA: TGTGCCAGCAGTAGTCTAGCGGGAGACCACGAGCAGTACTTC.

The gene calls are TRBV19 and TRBJ1-2, with 8 bases identical to TRBD1. This CDR3 contains 15 residues. The V gene's germline CDR1 is LNHDA and CDR2 SQIVND (reference sequence). Losses at the gene ends were 7 bases for V and 5 bases for J; bases not matched to a gene: 12. In DNA form, the CDR3 reads TGTGCCAGTATTTCGGCAGGGGGCTTTGGTTATGGCTACACCTTC. Protein: CASISAGGFGYGYTF.

The chain couples TRBV15 to TRBJ2-3; 10 bases align to TRBD2. Germline CDR1 reads LNHNV; CDR2 reads YYDKDF (reference sequence). The CDR3 is made up of 15 amino acids. V lost 2 bases and J lost 7; bases outside the gene matches: 6. The CDR3, as DNA: TGTGCCACCAGCAGAAAGGGGACTAGCGAGAATACGCAGTATTTT. It yields the protein CATSRKGTSENTQYF.

The chain is built from TRBV19 and TRBJ2-7, with 13 positions matching TRBD2. V lost 3 bases, J lost 0 bases, and 5 bases stayed unmatched. This CDR3 is 17 amino acids long. In germline, CDR1 is LNHDA, CDR2 SQIVND (reference sequence). CDR3: CASSIEGTSGVSYEQYF. The CDR3, as DNA: TGTGCCAGTAGTATCGAGGGGACTAGCGGGGTCTCCTACGAGCAGTACTTC.

This clone has just one count. The chain employs TRBV5-1 and TRBJ2-5; possibly TRBD1 for D (5 bases). Germline loops: CDR1 SGHRS, CDR2 YFSETQ. This CDR3 contains 14 residues. V was shortened by 5 bases and J by 5 bases, with 16 bases between the two germline ends. The CDR3 protein is CASRPGPAGETQYF. CDR3 in DNA: TGCGCCAGCAGACCTGGACCAGCAGGGGAGACCCAGTACTTC. The whole variable domain, remainder taken from reference TRBV5-1 and TRBJ2-5, is KAGVTQTPRYLIKTRGQQVTLSCSPISGHRSVSWYQQTPGQGLQFLFEYFSETQRNKGNFPGRFSGRQFSNSRSEMNVSTLELGDSALYLCASRPGPAGETQYFGPGTRLLVL.

The chain has TRBV6-1 and TRBJ2-7; TRBD1 is a possible D gene (6 bases). Germline V lookup: CDR1 MNHNS, CDR2 SASEGT. The CDR3 spans 15 residues. Trimming removed 6 bases at V and 4 bases at J, with 19 bases between. DNA of the CDR3: TGTGCCAGCAGGGACACCCTGAGGGGGTTTTACGAGCAGTACTTC. Its protein is CASRDTLRGFYEQYF.

CDR3: CASSLVEGETEAFF. The DNA for the CDR3 is TGTGCCAGCAGCTTGGTTGAAGGGGAAACTGAAGCTTTCTTT. V usage is TRBV5-5 and J usage is TRBJ1-1; possibly TRBD1 for D (5 bases). CDR1 and CDR2 from the germline V gene are SGHKS and YYEKEE (reference sequence). The CDR3 covers 14 residues. The V end lost 0 bases, the J end lost 5 bases, and 11 bases lay between the germline ends.

This sequence joins TRBV28 and TRBJ2-1, with D tentatively TRBD1 (5 bases). Germline CDR1 reads MDHEN; CDR2 reads SYDVKM. The CDR3 runs to 15 residues. Trimming cost V 8 bases and J 0 bases, with 14 bases left between them. For the CDR3, the DNA is TGTGCCAGCGTTATCAGGACAACCTCCTACAATGAGCAGTTCTTC. Its translation: CASVIRTTSYNEQFF. Full variable domain (remainder filled in from reference TRBV28 and TRBJ2-1): DVKVTQSSRYLVKRTGEKVFLECVQDMDHENMFWYRQDPGLGLRLIYFSYDVKMKEKGDIPEGYSVSREKKERFSLILESASTNQTSMYLCASVIRTTSYNEQFFGPGTRLTVL.

The genes are TRBV18 and TRBJ2-1; 8 bases are a match to TRBD1. This CDR3 has 13 residues. The V gene's germline CDR1 is KGHSH and CDR2 LQKENI. The V segment lost 3 bases and the J segment 6 bases; nucleotides outside the gene matches: 1. CDR3 nucleotide sequence: TGTGCCAGCTCACCCACAGGGGGCAATGAGCAGTTCTTC. As protein: CASSPTGGNEQFF.

The chain employs TRBV7-3 and TRBJ2-2; D possibly corresponds to TRBD1 (5 bases). The CDR3 sequence is 15 residues long. CDR1 is SGHTA and CDR2 is FQGTGA in the germline V gene. Between the trimmed V and J ends, which lost 5 bases and 1 base, there was a span of 11 bases. The CDR3 sequence: CASSKGAENTGELFF. The CDR3 region has the DNA TGTGCCAGCAGCAAAGGGGCGGAGAACACCGGGGAGCTGTTTTTT.

This chain connects TRBV4-2 to TRBJ2-7, with 10 bases fitting TRBD1. The CDR3 contains 16 residues. Unmatched junction bases numbered 7, after V lost 5 bases and J lost 0 bases. Germline CDR1 and CDR2: LGHNA and YNFKEQ. CDR3: CASSNRDRGSSYEQYF. DNA of the CDR3: TGTGCCAGCAGCAACCGGGACAGGGGAAGCTCCTACGAGCAGTACTTC.

V is TRBV5-1 and J is TRBJ1-4; D gene unclear. From germline, CDR1 is SGHRS and CDR2 YFSETQ. V lost 1 base and J 7 bases, leaving 8 bases between the germline ends. The CDR3 has 13 residues. CDR3 in DNA: TGCGCCAGCAGCTTGAGACGGGGTGAAAAACTGTTTTTT. This translates into CASSLRRGEKLFF. Full variable domain (rest looked up from reference TRBV5-1 and TRBJ1-4): KAGVTQTPRYLIKTRGQQVTLSCSPISGHRSVSWYQQTPGQGLQFLFEYFSETQRNKGNFPGRFSGRQFSNSRSEMNVSTLELGDSALYLCASSLRRGEKLFFGSGTQLSVL.

The chain carries TRBV28 and TRBJ2-7, with 9 bases lining up with TRBD1. After removal of 6 bases from V and 6 bases from J, the junction contained 9 bases not matched to a gene. The length of the CDR3 is 14 residues. The V gene's germline CDR1 is MDHEN and CDR2 SYDVKM. The CDR3 sequence is CASRPGQGSSEQYF. The CDR3 coding sequence is TGTGCCAGCAGACCGGGACAGGGAAGTAGCGAGCAGTACTTC.